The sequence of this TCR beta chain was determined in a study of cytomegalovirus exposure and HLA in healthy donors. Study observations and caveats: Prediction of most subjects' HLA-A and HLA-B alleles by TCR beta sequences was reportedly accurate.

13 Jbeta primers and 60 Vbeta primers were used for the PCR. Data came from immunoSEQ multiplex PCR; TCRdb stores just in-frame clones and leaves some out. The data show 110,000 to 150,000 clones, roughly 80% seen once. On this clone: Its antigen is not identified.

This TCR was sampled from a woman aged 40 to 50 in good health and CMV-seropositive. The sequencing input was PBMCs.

The CDR3 DNA sequence: TGTGCCAGCAGTTTAACCCGGGGAACTAACTACGAGCAGTACTTC. Amino acids: CASSLTRGTNYEQYF. This chain links TRBV2 with TRBJ2-7, with D possibly being TRBD2 (5 bases). CDR3 length: 15 amino acids. Germline V gene data show CDR1 as SNHLY and CDR2 as FYNNEI. The germline V and J ends were trimmed by 5 bases and 3 bases, with 17 bases remaining between them.